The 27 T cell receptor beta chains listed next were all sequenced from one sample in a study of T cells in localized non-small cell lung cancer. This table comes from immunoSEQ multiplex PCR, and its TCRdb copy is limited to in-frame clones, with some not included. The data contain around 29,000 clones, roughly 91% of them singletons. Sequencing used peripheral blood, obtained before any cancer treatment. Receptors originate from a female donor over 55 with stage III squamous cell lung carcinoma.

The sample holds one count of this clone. This CDR3 reads CASGPSAVYGYTF. The CDR3 nucleotides read TGTGCCAGCGGCCCCTCGGCAGTCTATGGCTACACCTTC. This chain uses TRBV25-1 with TRBJ1-2; D not certain. Germline V gene data show CDR1 as MGHDK and CDR2 as SYGVNS. Trimming removed 8 bases from V and 4 bases from J, with 14 bases in between. This CDR3 has 13 amino acids.

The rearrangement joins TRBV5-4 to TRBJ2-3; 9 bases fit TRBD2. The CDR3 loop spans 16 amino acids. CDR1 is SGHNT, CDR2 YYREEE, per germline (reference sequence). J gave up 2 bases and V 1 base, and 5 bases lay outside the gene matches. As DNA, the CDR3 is TGTGCCAGCAGCTTGTGGCGGGAGGGGAACACAGATACGCAGTATTTT. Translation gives CASSLWREGNTDTQYF.

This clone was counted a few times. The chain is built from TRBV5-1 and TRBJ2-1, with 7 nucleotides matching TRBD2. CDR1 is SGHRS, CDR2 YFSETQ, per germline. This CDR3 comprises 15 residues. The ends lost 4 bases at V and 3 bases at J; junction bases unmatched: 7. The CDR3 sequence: CASSPSGVIYNEQFF. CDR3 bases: TGCGCCAGCAGCCCCAGCGGGGTAATCTACAATGAGCAGTTCTTC.

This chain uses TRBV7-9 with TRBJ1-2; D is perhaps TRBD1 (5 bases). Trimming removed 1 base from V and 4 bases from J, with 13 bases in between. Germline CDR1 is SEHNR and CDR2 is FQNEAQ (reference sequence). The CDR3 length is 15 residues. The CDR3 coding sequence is TGTGCCAGCAGCTTAGACGGGACTGCGGTCTATGGCTACACCTTC. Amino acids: CASSLDGTAVYGYTF.

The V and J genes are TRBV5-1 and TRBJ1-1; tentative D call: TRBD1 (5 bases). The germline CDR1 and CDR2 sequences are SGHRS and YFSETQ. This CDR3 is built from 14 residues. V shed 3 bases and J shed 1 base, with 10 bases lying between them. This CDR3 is CASSSGAGNTEAFF. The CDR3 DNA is TGCGCCAGCAGCTCCGGGGCCGGGAACACTGAAGCTTTCTTT.

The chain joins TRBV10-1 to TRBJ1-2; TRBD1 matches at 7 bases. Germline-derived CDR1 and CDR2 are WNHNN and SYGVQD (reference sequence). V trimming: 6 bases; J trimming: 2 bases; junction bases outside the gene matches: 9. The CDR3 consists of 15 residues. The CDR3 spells CASSLVKGANYGYTF. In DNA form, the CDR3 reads TGCGCCAGCAGCCTGGTGAAGGGGGCAAACTATGGCTACACCTTC.

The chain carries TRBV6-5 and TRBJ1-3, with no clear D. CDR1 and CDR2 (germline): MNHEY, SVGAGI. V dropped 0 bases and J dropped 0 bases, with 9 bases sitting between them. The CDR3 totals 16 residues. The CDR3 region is CASSYSHRTSGNTIYF. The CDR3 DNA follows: TGTGCCAGCAGTTACTCTCACAGAACCTCTGGAAACACCATATATTTT.

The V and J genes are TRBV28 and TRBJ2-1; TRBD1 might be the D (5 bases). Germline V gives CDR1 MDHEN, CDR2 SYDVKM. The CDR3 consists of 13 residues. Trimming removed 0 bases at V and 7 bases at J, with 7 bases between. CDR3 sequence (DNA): TGTGCCAGCAGTTTATGGGCAGGGAATGAGCAGTTCTTC. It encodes CASSLWAGNEQFF.

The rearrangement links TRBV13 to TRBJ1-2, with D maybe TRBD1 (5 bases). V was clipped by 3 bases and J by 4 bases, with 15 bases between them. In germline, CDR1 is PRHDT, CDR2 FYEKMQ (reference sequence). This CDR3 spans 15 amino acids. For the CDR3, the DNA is TGTGCCAGCAGCTTCCCGACAGAACCGCTCTATGGCTACACCTTC. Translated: CASSFPTEPLYGYTF.

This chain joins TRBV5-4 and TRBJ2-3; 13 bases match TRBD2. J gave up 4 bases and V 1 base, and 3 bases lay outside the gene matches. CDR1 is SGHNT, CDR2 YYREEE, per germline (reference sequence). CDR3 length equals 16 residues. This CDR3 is CASSLKTSGGPDTQYF. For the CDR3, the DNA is TGTGCCAGCAGCTTGAAGACTAGCGGGGGGCCAGATACGCAGTATTTT.

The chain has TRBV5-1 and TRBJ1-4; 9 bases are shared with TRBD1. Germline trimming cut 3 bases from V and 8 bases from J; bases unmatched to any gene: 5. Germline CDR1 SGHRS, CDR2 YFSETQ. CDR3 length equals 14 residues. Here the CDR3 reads CASSSRDREEKLFF. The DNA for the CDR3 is TGCGCCAGCAGCTCGCGGGACAGGGAAGAAAAACTGTTTTTT.

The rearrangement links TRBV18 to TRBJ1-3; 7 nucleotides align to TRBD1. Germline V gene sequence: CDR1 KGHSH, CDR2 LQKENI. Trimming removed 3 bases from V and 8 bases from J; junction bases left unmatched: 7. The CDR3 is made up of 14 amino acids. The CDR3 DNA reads TGTGCCAGCTCACCGACAGGGAGGAGTGACACCATATATTTT. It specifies CASSPTGRSDTIYF.

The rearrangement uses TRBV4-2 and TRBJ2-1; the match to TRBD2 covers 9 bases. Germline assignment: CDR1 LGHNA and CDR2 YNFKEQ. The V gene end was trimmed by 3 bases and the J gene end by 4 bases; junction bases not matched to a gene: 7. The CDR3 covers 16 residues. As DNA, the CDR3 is TGTGCCAGCAGCCAGGGGATAGCGGGAGTTTACAATGAGCAGTTCTTC. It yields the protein CASSQGIAGVYNEQFF.

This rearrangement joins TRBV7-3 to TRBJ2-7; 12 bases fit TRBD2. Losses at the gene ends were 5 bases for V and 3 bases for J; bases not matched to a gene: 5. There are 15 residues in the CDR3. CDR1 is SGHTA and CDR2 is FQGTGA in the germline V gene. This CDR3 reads CASSLGLAGDYEQYF. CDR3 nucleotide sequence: TGTGCCAGCAGCCTGGGACTAGCGGGTGACTACGAGCAGTACTTC.

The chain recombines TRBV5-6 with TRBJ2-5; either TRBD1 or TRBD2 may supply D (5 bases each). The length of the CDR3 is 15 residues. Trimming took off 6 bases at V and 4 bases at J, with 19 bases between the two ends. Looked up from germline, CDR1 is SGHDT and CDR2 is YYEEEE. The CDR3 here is CASTFGPRGRETQYF. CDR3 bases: TGTGCCAGCACCTTTGGTCCGAGGGGTCGAGAGACCCAGTACTTC. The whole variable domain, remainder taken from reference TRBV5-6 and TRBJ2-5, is DAGVTQSPTHLIKTRGQQVTLRCSPKSGHDTVSWYQQALGQGPQFIFQYYEEEERQRGNFPDRFSGHQFPNYSSELNVNALLLGDSALYLCASTFGPRGRETQYFGPGTRLLVL.

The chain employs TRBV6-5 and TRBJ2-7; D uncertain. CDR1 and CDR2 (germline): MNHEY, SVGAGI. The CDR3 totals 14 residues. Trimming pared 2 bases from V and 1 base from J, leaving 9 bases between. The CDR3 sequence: CASSYRATSYEQYF. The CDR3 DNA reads TGTGCCAGCAGTTACAGGGCTACTTCCTACGAGCAGTACTTC.

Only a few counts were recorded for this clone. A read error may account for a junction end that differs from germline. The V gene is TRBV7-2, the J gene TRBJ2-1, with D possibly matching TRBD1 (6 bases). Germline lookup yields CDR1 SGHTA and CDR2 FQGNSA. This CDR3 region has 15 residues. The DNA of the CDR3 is TGTGCCAGCAGCTTAGATCAGGGGATAGGCGTTGAGGAGTTCTTC. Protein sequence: CASSLDQGIGVEEFF.

The CDR3 protein is CASSSRRGTQGDNQPQHF. In nucleotides, the CDR3 is TGTGCCAGCAGTTCCCGACGGGGGACACAGGGGGACAATCAGCCCCAGCATTTT. The chain recombines TRBV28 with TRBJ1-5, with 8 bases identical to TRBD1. Germline assignment: CDR1 MDHEN and CDR2 SYDVKM. This CDR3 region has 18 residues. The J segment lost 3 bases and the V segment lost 4 bases, leaving 14 bases of the junction unmatched.

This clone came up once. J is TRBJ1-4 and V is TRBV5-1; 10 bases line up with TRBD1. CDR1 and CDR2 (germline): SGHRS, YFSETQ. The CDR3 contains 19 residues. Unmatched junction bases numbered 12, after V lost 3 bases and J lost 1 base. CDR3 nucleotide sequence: TGCGCCAGCAGCTCCCGGACAGGGGGGTCCGTAGTAACTAATGAAAAACTGTTTTTT. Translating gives CASSSRTGGSVVTNEKLFF. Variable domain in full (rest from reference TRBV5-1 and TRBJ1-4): KAGVTQTPRYLIKTRGQQVTLSCSPISGHRSVSWYQQTPGQGLQFLFEYFSETQRNKGNFPGRFSGRQFSNSRSEMNVSTLELGDSALYLCASSSRTGGSVVTNEKLFFGSGTQLSVL.

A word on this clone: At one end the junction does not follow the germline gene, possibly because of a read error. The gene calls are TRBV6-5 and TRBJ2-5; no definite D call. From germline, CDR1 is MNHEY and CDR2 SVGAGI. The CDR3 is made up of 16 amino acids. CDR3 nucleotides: TGTGCCAGCAGTTTCCGCAGTCGATATTCCGAAGAGACCCAATACTTC. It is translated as CASSFRSRYSEETQYF.

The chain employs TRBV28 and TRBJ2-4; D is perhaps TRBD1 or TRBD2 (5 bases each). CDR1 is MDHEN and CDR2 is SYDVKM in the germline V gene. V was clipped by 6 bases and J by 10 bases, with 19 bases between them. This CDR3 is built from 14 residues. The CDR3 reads CASSPPGRIPIQYF. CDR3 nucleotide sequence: TGTGCCAGCAGCCCCCCGGGACGGATCCCTATTCAGTACTTC.

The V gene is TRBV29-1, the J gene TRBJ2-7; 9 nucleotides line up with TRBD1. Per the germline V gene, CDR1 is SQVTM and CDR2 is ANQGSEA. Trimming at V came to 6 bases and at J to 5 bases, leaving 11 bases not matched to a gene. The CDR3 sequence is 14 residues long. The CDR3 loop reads CSVSSQTGGNEQYF. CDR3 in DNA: TGCAGCGTCTCCTCCCAGACAGGGGGAAACGAGCAGTACTTC.

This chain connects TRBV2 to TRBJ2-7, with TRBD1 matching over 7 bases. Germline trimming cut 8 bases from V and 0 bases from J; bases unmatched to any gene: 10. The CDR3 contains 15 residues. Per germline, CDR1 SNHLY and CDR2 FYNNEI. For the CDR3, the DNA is TGTGCCAGCCGATATATGGGGACAGTCTCCTACGAGCAGTACTTC. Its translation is CASRYMGTVSYEQYF.

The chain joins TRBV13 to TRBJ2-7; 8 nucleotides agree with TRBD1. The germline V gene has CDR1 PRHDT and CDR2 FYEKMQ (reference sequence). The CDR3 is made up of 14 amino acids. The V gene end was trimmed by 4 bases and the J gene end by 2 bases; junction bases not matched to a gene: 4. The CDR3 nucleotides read TGTGCCAGCAGCTCCGGACAGGGAACCTACGAGCAGTACTTC. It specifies CASSSGQGTYEQYF.

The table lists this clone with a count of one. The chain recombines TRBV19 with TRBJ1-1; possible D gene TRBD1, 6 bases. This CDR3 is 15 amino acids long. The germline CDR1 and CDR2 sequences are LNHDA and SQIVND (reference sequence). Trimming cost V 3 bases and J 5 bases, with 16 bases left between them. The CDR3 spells CASSIWGGPGTEAFF. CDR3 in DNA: TGTGCCAGTAGTATCTGGGGGGGGCCGGGGACTGAAGCTTTCTTT.

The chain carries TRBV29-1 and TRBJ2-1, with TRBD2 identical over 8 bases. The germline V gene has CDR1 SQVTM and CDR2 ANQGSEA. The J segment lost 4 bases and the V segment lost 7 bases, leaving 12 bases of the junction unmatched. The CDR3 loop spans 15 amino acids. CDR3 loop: CSGEGISGNYNEQFF. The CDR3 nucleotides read TGCAGCGGGGAGGGGATTAGCGGGAATTACAATGAGCAGTTCTTC.

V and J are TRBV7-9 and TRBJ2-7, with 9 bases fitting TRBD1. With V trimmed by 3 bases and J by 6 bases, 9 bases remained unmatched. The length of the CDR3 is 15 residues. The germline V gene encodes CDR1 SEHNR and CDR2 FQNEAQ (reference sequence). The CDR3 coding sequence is TGTGCCAGCAGCTTTGCGGGGGACAGGGTGGGCGAGCAGTACTTC. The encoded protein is CASSFAGDRVGEQYF.